The 18 T cell receptor beta chains below come from one sample, sequenced in a study of blood T cells in healthy people across ages. A sample-barcoded 5' primer and a J-beta primer mix were used in a second PCR of roughly 6 to 11 cycles. TCRdb re-derived calls from the 5' RACE reads in MiXCR, one entry per CDR3 protein. Of more than 500,000 distinct CDR3 sequences detected, about 29% appear once; the ten largest clones hold approximately 3.6%. These same records also appear under a second study, on T cells of mothers and their children.

The sample was blood. The receptor set was obtained from a boy between 2 and 15 years old in good health.

This clonotype was found a few times. V and J are TRBV12-3 or TRBV12-4 and TRBJ2-7; 10 bases map to TRBD1. The length of the CDR3 is 15 residues. J gave up 4 bases and V 4 bases, and 7 bases lay outside the gene matches. This CDR3 is CASSYQGQGSYEQYF. The CDR3 bases are TGTGCCAGCAGTTACCAGGGACAGGGGTCGTACGAGCAGTACTTC.

The J gene is TRBJ1-1, the V gene TRBV6-5, with a tentative D call TRBD1 (5 bases). The CDR3 has 16 amino acids. Trimming took off 2 bases at V and 3 bases at J, with 16 bases between the two ends. Germline CDR1 is MNHEY and CDR2 is SVGAGI. DNA for the CDR3: TGTGCCAGCAGTTACCCCCCCGGGAAGGGGTACACTGAAGCTTTCTTT. Encoded protein: CASSYPPGKGYTEAFF.

This clonotype has only a few counts. V is TRBV12-3 or TRBV12-4 and J is TRBJ2-4; 7 positions agree with TRBD1. The CDR3 has 13 residues. The ends lost 6 bases at V and 9 bases at J; junction bases unmatched: 8. The CDR3 DNA sequence: TGTGCCAGCAGCTTGGACAGGTCGGGCATTCAGTACTTC. Protein sequence: CASSLDRSGIQYF.

The chain carries TRBV4-1 and TRBJ1-5; D is unclear. V lost 1 base to trimming and J lost 9 bases, with 13 bases between them. The CDR3 loop spans 14 amino acids. Germline CDR1 is MGHRA and CDR2 is YSYEKL. CDR3 sequence reads: CASSQADGSAPQHF. The CDR3 nucleotides are TGCGCCAGCAGCCAAGCTGACGGATCAGCGCCCCAGCATTTT.

Comment on this clonotype: The conserved phenylalanine or tryptophan normally closing the CDR3 is absent here, so this likely arose from a read error. This chain uses TRBV6-5 with TRBJ1-2; TRBD1 agrees at 8 bases. CDR1 is MNHEY and CDR2 is SVGAGI in the germline V gene. The CDR3 is 14 amino acids. V was clipped by 4 bases and J by 5 bases; unmatched bases: 6. This CDR3 is CASSSGTGRYGYTL. CDR3 nucleotides: TGTGCCAGCAGTTCCGGGACAGGCCGGTATGGCTACACCCTC.

The chain employs TRBV6-1 and TRBJ2-7; D might be TRBD1 or TRBD2, each matching 5 bases. Germline values: CDR1 MNHNS, CDR2 SASEGT. V was clipped by 8 bases and J by 5 bases, with 16 bases between them. This CDR3 is built from 13 residues. The DNA of the CDR3 is TGTGCCAGCCTCCGTGTGAGGGGCGACGAGCAGTACTTC. The encoded protein is CASLRVRGDEQYF.

This clonotype was detected a few times. The chain joins TRBV30 to TRBJ1-2; 8 nucleotides agree with TRBD1. Germline CDR1 reads GTSNPN; CDR2 reads SVGIG (reference sequence). V shed 4 bases and J 5 bases; nucleotides not matched to a gene: 6. The CDR3 consists of 13 residues. The CDR3 coding sequence is TGTGCCTGGACCGGGACAGGACTTTATGGCTACACCTTC. It yields the protein CAWTGTGLYGYTF.

This rearrangement joins TRBV19 to TRBJ1-2, with D possibly matching TRBD1 (5 bases). This CDR3 has 16 residues. The germline CDR1 and CDR2 sequences are LNHDA and SQIVND (reference sequence). V lost 5 bases to trimming and J lost 6 bases, with 22 bases between them. This CDR3 is CASSVAVGGTLNGYTF. The CDR3 DNA sequence: TGTGCCAGTAGTGTGGCGGTCGGGGGAACTTTAAATGGCTACACCTTC.

This sequence joins TRBV4-3 and TRBJ2-2, with 8 positions matching TRBD1. Germline V gives CDR1 LGHNA, CDR2 YSLEER. The CDR3 has 16 amino acids. With 3 bases clipped from V and 1 base from J, the junction kept 4 bases outside the gene matches. The CDR3 loop reads CASSHPGQENTGELFF. The CDR3 bases are TGCGCCAGCAGCCATCCGGGACAGGAGAACACCGGGGAGCTGTTTTTT.

This sequence joins TRBV7-2 and TRBJ2-1, with D hard to call. Trimming removed 2 bases at V and 7 bases at J, with 15 bases between. Germline values: CDR1 SGHTA, CDR2 FQGNSA. The CDR3 is 15 residues long. CDR3 sequence reads: CASSLTRSTKNEQFF. The DNA for the CDR3 is TGTGCCAGCAGCTTAACCAGGTCCACTAAAAATGAGCAGTTCTTC. Supplemented by reference TRBV7-2 and TRBJ2-1, the full variable domain reads GAGVSQSPSNKVTEKGKDVELRCDPISGHTALYWYRQSLGQGLEFLIYFQGNSAPDKSGLPSDRFSAERTGGSVSTLTIQRTQQEDSAVYLCASSLTRSTKNEQFFGPGTRLTVL.

J is TRBJ2-1 and V is TRBV5-1; D is possibly TRBD2 (7 bases). The V and J ends lost 7 bases and 8 bases respectively, with 22 bases between them. Germline V gene data show CDR1 as SGHRS and CDR2 as YFSETQ. There are 15 residues in the CDR3. CDR3 protein: CASGSGRGGFDEQFF. The CDR3 nucleotides read TGCGCCAGCGGCTCTGGGAGGGGGGGATTCGATGAGCAGTTCTTC. Full variable domain (missing parts from reference TRBV5-1 and TRBJ2-1): KAGVTQTPRYLIKTRGQQVTLSCSPISGHRSVSWYQQTPGQGLQFLFEYFSETQRNKGNFPGRFSGRQFSNSRSEMNVSTLELGDSALYLCASGSGRGGFDEQFFGPGTRLTVL.

This sequence joins TRBV11-2 and TRBJ2-3, with 7 bases fitting TRBD2. CDR1 is SGHAT, CDR2 FQNNGV, per germline. Losses at the gene ends were 1 base for V and 4 bases for J; bases not matched to a gene: 8. This CDR3 spans 16 amino acids. CDR3 nucleotide sequence: TGTGCCAGCAGCTTAGGAGCGGGGTGGGACCCAGATACGCAGTATTTT. The encoded protein is CASSLGAGWDPDTQYF.

CDR3 nucleotides: TGCAGTGCTAGAGTTTCAGGGGTAATGCCCTCCTACGAGCAGTACTTC. This sequence encodes CSARVSGVMPSYEQYF. This sequence joins TRBV20-1 and TRBJ2-5; maybe TRBD1 (6 bases). The DNA end favors TRBJ2-7, so the J call may be wrong. The CDR3 is 16 amino acids. Germline CDR1 DFQATT, CDR2 SNEGSKA (reference sequence).

This clonotype occurred a few times. The chain carries TRBV28 and TRBJ2-3; D uncertain. Trimming removed 6 bases from V and 6 bases from J, with 7 bases in between. Germline CDR1 MDHEN, CDR2 SYDVKM. This CDR3 comprises 11 residues. This CDR3 reads CASSGWDTQYF. The CDR3 DNA follows: TGTGCCAGCAGCGGATGGGATACGCAGTATTTT.

This clonotype was seen just once. The V call is TRBV5-1, the J call TRBJ2-5; perhaps TRBD2 as D (6 bases). The CDR3 consists of 16 residues. Trimming left V 0 bases short and J 5 bases short, with 17 bases between. The V gene's germline CDR1 is SGHRS and CDR2 YFSETQ. The CDR3 sequence is CASSLGRGGESETQYF. The CDR3 bases are TGCGCCAGCAGCTTGGGAAGGGGAGGTGAATCGGAGACCCAGTACTTC.

This clonotype has a handful of counts. V gene TRBV18 combines with J gene TRBJ2-7; D remains unclear. CDR3 length equals 13 residues. Germline assignment: CDR1 KGHSH and CDR2 LQKENI. V was shortened by 0 bases and J by 6 bases, with 9 bases between the two germline ends. The CDR3 reads CASSPPFGPEQYF. The DNA of the CDR3 is TGTGCCAGCTCACCACCGTTCGGCCCCGAGCAGTACTTC.

On this clonotype itself: A clone one base away is much larger, so this may be a read error. The rearrangement uses TRBV7-9 and TRBJ2-1; 11 nucleotides agree with TRBD2. CDR3 size: 15 residues. V lost 6 bases and J lost 0; bases outside the gene matches: 1. Germline-derived CDR1 and CDR2 are SEHNR and FQNEAQ (reference sequence). This CDR3 is CASSTSGSSYNEQFF. The CDR3 bases are TGTGCCAGCAGTACTAGCGGGAGCTCCTACAATGAGCAGTTCTTC.

CDR3 nucleotides: TGTGCCAGCAGTTACAGACAGGGTGACTTTAGCTCCTACAATGAGCAGTTCTTC. Its translation: CASSYRQGDFSSYNEQFF. The V and J genes are TRBV6-5 and TRBJ2-1, with 7 bases aligning to TRBD1. The junction had 10 bases not matched to a gene; V was cut back by 2 bases and J by 0 bases. The CDR3 runs 18 residues. Germline V gene sequence: CDR1 MNHEY, CDR2 SVGAGI.